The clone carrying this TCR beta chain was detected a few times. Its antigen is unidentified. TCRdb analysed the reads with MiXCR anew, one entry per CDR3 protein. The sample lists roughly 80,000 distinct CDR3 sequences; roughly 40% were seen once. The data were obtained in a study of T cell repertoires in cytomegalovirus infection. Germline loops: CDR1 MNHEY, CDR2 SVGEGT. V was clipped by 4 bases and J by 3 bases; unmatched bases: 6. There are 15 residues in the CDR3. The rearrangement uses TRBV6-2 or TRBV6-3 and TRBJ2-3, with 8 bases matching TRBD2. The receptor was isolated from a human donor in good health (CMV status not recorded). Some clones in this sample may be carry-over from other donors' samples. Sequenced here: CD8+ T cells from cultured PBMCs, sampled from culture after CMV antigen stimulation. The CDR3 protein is CASSFAAGATDTQYF. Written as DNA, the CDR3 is TGTGCCAGCAGTTTCGCAGCGGGGGCGACAGATACGCAGTATTTT.